One and the same sample provided the 17 T cell receptor beta chains below, sequenced in a study of T cells after yellow fever vaccination. TCRdb reprocessed the 5' RACE reads via MiXCR and lists one record per CDR3 protein. The sample contains hundreds of thousands of distinct CDR3 sequences, approximately 15% of which appear only once. The source was PBMCs, collected on the day of the yellow fever booster vaccination. The receptors originated from a man aged 30-40 years who received the YFV17D yellow fever vaccine.

The rearrangement links TRBV5-4 to TRBJ2-1, with 10 nucleotides matching TRBD1. Germline V gives CDR1 SGHNT, CDR2 YYREEE (reference sequence). J lost 5 bases, V lost 4 bases, and 9 bases had no gene match. The CDR3 is made up of 16 amino acids. This chain's CDR3 is CASSPTGTGEDNEQFF. CDR3 nucleotides: TGTGCCAGCAGCCCGACCGGGACAGGGGAAGACAATGAGCAGTTCTTC.

In its sample, this clonotype was seen many times. CDR3 residues: CASSRQFLGTGVFSGANVLTF. The CDR3 DNA follows: TGTGCCAGCAGTAGACAATTCCTGGGGACAGGGGTCTTCTCTGGGGCCAACGTCCTGACTTTC. The V call is TRBV7-9, the J call TRBJ2-6, with TRBD1 identical over 10 bases. The CDR3 covers 21 residues. The V gene end was trimmed by 6 bases and the J gene end by 0 bases; junction bases not matched to a gene: 17. CDR1 and CDR2 (germline): SEHNR, FQNEAQ (reference sequence).

This chain joins TRBV7-3 and TRBJ2-2; possible D gene TRBD1, 6 bases. The CDR3 totals 14 residues. The V and J ends lost 4 bases and 3 bases respectively, with 9 bases between them. Germline loops: CDR1 SGHTA, CDR2 FQGTGA. The CDR3 DNA is TGTGCCAGCAGCTCCTACAGGGACACCGGGGAGCTGTTTTTT. Amino acids: CASSSYRDTGELFF.

The chain recombines TRBV3-1 with TRBJ2-2; D perhaps matches TRBD2 (5 bases). Deletions cut 0 bases from V and 2 bases from J, with 16 bases between. From germline, CDR1 is LGHDT and CDR2 YNNKEL (reference sequence). This CDR3 spans 18 amino acids. The CDR3 DNA reads as TGTGCCAGCAGCCAAGAGGTCCTAGCAGAAATTAACACCGGGGAGCTGTTTTTT. Translating gives CASSQEVLAEINTGELFF.

V and J are TRBV5-1 and TRBJ2-2; tentative D call: TRBD2 (6 bases). Germline V gene sequence: CDR1 SGHRS, CDR2 YFSETQ. CDR3 length: 16 amino acids. V was pared by 3 bases and J by 4 bases, with 16 bases between. As DNA, the CDR3 is TGCGCCAGCAGCTCGTCCCTGTCCGGGGGCACCGGGGAGCTGTTTTTT. It is translated as CASSSSLSGGTGELFF.

This clonotype has more than one count but fewer than ten. The V and J genes are TRBV7-9 and TRBJ2-1; TRBD1 matches at 8 bases. V gave up 4 bases and J gave up 7 bases; unmatched junction bases: 12. The CDR3 runs to 16 residues. From germline, CDR1 is SEHNR and CDR2 FQNEAQ (reference sequence). The CDR3 bases are TGTGCCAGCAGCTCAAGGGCAGGGGGCCTAGTTAATGAGCAGTTCTTC. Translated: CASSSRAGGLVNEQFF.

There are a few counts of this clonotype. This chain uses TRBV11-2 with TRBJ2-6; 12 nucleotides agree with TRBD2. Germline V gives CDR1 SGHAT, CDR2 FQNNGV. The V gene end was trimmed by 5 bases and the J gene end by 0 bases; junction bases not matched to a gene: 8. The CDR3 contains 19 residues. DNA for the CDR3: TGTGCCAGCAGCCCGACTAGCGGGAGATTTAACTCTGGGGCCAACGTCCTGACTTTC. It is translated as CASSPTSGRFNSGANVLTF. Full variable domain (remainder filled in from reference TRBV11-2 and TRBJ2-6): EAGVAQSPRYKIIEKRQSVAFWCNPISGHATLYWYQQILGQGPKLLIQFQNNGVVDDSQLPKDRFSAERLKGVDSTLKIQPAKLEDSAVYLCASSPTSGRFNSGANVLTFGAGSRLTVL.

The chain recombines TRBV6-1 with TRBJ2-7, with D perhaps matching TRBD1 (6 bases). V lost 5 bases to trimming and J lost 4 bases, with 15 bases between them. In germline, CDR1 is MNHNS, CDR2 SASEGT. This CDR3 has 14 amino acids. DNA for the CDR3: TGTGCCAGCAGTCGGACCAGGGGTATATACGAGCAGTACTTC. Encoded protein: CASSRTRGIYEQYF.

This clonotype has only a few counts. V gene TRBV10-3 combines with J gene TRBJ1-1; 7 positions agree with TRBD1. Germline CDR1 is ENHRY and CDR2 is SYGVKD. V lost 4 bases to trimming and J lost 1 base; unmatched junction nucleotides: 3. This CDR3 is 14 amino acids long. CDR3 sequence (DNA): TGTGCCATCAGTGGACAGGGTGGGAACACTGAAGCTTTCTTT. It specifies CAISGQGGNTEAFF.

V and J are TRBV10-2 and TRBJ1-4; TRBD1 might be the D (5 bases). This CDR3 has 16 residues. Trimming pared 1 base from V and 3 bases from J, leaving 12 bases between. Per germline, CDR1 WSHSY and CDR2 SAAADI. CDR3 coding DNA: TGCGCCAGCAGTGAGTGGGGGATAGGATCTAATGAAAAACTGTTTTTT. It specifies CASSEWGIGSNEKLFF.

This clonotype was recorded a few times. The rearrangement links TRBV27 to TRBJ2-7, with 8 bases that match TRBD1. This CDR3 spans 13 amino acids. Unmatched junction bases numbered 4, after V lost 8 bases and J lost 1 base. Germline-derived CDR1 and CDR2 are MNHEY and SMNVEV (reference sequence). The CDR3 loop reads CASATGASYEQYF. CDR3 coding DNA: TGTGCCAGCGCGACAGGGGCATCCTACGAGCAGTACTTC.

The V call is TRBV7-2, the J call TRBJ2-5; a weak D match, TRBD1 (6 bases). There are 13 residues in the CDR3. Germline V CDR1 and CDR2: SGHTA, FQGNSA. V was shortened by 5 bases and J by 5 bases, with 12 bases between the two germline ends. CDR3 DNA: TGTGCCAGCAGCATGGGGGCGAGGGAGACCCAGTACTTC. Protein sequence: CASSMGARETQYF.

Only a few counts were recorded for this clonotype. The genes are TRBV7-2 and TRBJ2-7; a weak D match, TRBD1 (6 bases). Trimming stripped 2 bases from V and 6 bases from J, with 17 bases between. The CDR3 runs 15 residues. Germline V gene sequence: CDR1 SGHTA, CDR2 FQGNSA. In DNA, the CDR3 is TGTGCCAGCAGCTTACACGGCAGGGGAGTAGGCGAGCAGTACTTC. Its protein product is CASSLHGRGVGEQYF.

This clonotype has just a few counts. The CDR3, as DNA: TGCAGTGCTCAAAGGGACAGGGTATCAAGCACTGAAGCTTTCTTT. Its translation is CSAQRDRVSSTEAFF. The gene calls are TRBV20-1 and TRBJ1-1, with 9 positions matching TRBD1. The CDR3 is 15 amino acids. V was pared by 5 bases and J by 4 bases, with 11 bases of the junction left unmatched. Germline CDR1 reads DFQATT; CDR2 reads SNEGSKA (reference sequence).

V is TRBV7-2 and J is TRBJ1-2; D gene ambiguous. CDR1 is SGHTA and CDR2 is FQGNSA in the germline V gene. The CDR3 covers 13 residues. V was pared by 5 bases and J by 0 bases, with 7 bases between. Written as DNA, the CDR3 is TGTGCCAGCAGCGCATCCTCTAACTATGGCTACACCTTC. This sequence encodes CASSASSNYGYTF.

Only a few counts were recorded for this clonotype. J is TRBJ2-1 and V is TRBV20-1, with D possibly called TRBD1 or TRBD2 (5 bases each). Trimming removed 4 bases at V and 0 bases at J, with 13 bases between. Germline values: CDR1 DFQATT, CDR2 SNEGSKA (reference sequence). CDR3 length: 15 amino acids. The CDR3 DNA reads as TGCAGTGCTAACCGGGACCGGAGCTCCTACAATGAGCAGTTCTTC. Its translation is CSANRDRSSYNEQFF.

This chain uses TRBV21-1 with TRBJ2-1. TRBV21-1 is reported as a pseudogene. This CDR3 has 17 residues. CDR3 in DNA: TGTGCCAGCAGCAAATGGGTTGGGGGGAGCTCCTACAATGAGCAGTTCTTC. Its translation is CASSKWVGGSSYNEQFF.